Sequencing of this T cell receptor beta chain was carried out in a study of CD8 T cells in Susac syndrome. General study points: The authors acknowledged that their TCR sequencing and HLA analysis involved a relatively small number of individuals.

The CDR3 has 13 amino acids. Trimming took off 0 bases at V and 5 bases at J, with 3 bases between the two ends. Germline CDR1 and CDR2: SGHNT and YYREEE (reference sequence). The RNA, about 0.45 to 1 ug, was put through reverse transcription using random hexamers. Amplification of TCR beta CDR3 across 54 Vbeta and 13 Jbeta was performed with immunoSEQ multiplex PCR. TCRdb independently ran MiXCR on the immunoSEQ multiplex PCR reads; one entry per CDR3 protein. The sample gives 75,000 to 100,000 distinct CDR3 sequences, 94% of which show up once; about 0.28% is in the top ten. A remark on this clonotype: Its target is unknown.

The source is a human donor in good health. The sample comprised CD8+ T cells from PBMCs. The rearrangement links TRBV5-4 to TRBJ1-6; no clear D. Here the CDR3 reads CASSLENNSPLHF. In nucleotides, the CDR3 is TGTGCCAGCAGCTTGGAGAATAATTCACCCCTCCACTTT.